The clone carrying this T cell receptor (beta chain) was observed a single time. Its antigen is unidentified. This entry is derived from a study of T cell responses to AZD1222 COVID-19 vaccine. The study, taken as a whole, reports: The sample set comprised mostly white British donors with more females, and clonal diversity was possibly underestimated.

Sequencing was performed with immunoSEQ multiplex PCR; in TCRdb, only in-frame clones are kept and a portion is missing. The sample yields approximately 100,000 clones, just under 90% seen once. V lost 5 bases, J lost 5 bases, and 12 bases lay in between. The CDR3 length is 13 residues. Germline lookup yields CDR1 LNHDA and CDR2 SQIVND (reference sequence). This sample comprised peripheral blood, obtained on day 0 of AZD1222 vaccination. This rearrangement joins TRBV19 to TRBJ1-1; perhaps TRBD1 as D (5 bases). The receptor was isolated from an adult in good health. In DNA, the CDR3 is TGTGCCAGTAGTCCCCTTTGGGGGACTGAAGCTTTCTTT. As protein: CASSPLWGTEAFF.